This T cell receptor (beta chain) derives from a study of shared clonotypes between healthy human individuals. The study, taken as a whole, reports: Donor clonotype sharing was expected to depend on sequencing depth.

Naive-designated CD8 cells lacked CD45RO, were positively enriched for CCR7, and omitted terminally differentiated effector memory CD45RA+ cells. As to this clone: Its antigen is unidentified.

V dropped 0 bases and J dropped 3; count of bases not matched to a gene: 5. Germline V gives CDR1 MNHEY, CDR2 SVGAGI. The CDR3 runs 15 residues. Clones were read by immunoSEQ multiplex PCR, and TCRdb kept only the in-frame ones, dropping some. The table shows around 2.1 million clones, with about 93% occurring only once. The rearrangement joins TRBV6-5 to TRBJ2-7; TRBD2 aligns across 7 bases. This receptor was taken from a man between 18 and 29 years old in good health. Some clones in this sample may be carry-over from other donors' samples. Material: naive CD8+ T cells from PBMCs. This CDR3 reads CASSYSNSGLYEQYF. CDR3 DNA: TGTGCCAGCAGTTACTCGAATAGCGGGCTCTACGAGCAGTACTTC.